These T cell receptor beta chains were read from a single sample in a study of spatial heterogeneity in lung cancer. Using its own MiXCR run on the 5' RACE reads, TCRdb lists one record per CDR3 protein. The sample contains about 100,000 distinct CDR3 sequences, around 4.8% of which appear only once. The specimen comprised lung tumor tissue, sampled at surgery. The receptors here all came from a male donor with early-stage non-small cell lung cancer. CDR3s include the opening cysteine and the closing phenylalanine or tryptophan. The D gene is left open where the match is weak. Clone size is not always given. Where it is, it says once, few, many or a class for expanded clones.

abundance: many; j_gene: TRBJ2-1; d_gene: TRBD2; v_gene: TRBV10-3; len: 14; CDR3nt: TGTGCCATCACCGATAGGCGGGAGTTTGGTGAGCAGTTCTTC; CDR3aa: CAITDRREFGEQFF
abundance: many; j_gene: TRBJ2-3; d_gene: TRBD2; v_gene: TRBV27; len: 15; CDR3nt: TGTGCCAGCAGTTTAATATTGCTAGCGGGAGGCACGCAGTATTTT; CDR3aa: CASSLILLAGGTQYF
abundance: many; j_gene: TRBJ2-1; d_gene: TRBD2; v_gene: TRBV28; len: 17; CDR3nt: TGTGCCAGCAGCCAGACTAGCGGGATAACTCACTTCAATGAGCAGTTCTTC; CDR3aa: CASSQTSGITHFNEQFF
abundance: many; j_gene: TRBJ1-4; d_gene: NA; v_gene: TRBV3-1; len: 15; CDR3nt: TGTGCCAGCAGCCAAGAGTGGTCAGGGGCTGGGAAACTGTTTTTT; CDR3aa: CASSQEWSGAGKLFF
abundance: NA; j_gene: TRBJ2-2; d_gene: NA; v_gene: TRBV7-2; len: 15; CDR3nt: TGTGCCAGCAGCCCTCAAGGGGCGGGGACCGGGGAGCTGTTTTTT; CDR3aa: CASSPQGAGTGELFF
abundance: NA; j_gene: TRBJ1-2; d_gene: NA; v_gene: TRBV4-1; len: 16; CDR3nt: TGCGCCAGCAGCCAAGCGAAGGGGCTCTCCCAATATGGCTACACCTTC; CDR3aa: CASSQAKGLSQYGYTF
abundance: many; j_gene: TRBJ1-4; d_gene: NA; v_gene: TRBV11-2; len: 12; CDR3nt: TGTGCCAGCAGCCGCCAGCGTGAAAAACTGTTTTTT; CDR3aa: CASSRQREKLFF
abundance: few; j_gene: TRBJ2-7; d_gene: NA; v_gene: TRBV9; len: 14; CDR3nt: TGTGCCAGCACCGGGGGTGTAGACTCCTACGAGCAGTACTTC; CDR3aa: CASTGGVDSYEQYF
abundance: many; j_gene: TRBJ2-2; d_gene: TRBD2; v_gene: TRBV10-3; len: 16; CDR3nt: TGTGCCATCAGTGATCAGCTAGCGGGAGGTTCCGGGGAGCTGTTTTTT; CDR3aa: CAISDQLAGGSGELFF
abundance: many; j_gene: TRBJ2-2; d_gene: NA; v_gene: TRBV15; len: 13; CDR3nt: TGTGCCACCACTAGAGGATTGTCCGGGGAGCTGTTTTTT; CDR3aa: CATTRGLSGELFF
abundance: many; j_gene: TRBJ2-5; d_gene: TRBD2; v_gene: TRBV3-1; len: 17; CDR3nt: TGTGCCAGCAGCCAGGCACGAGCGGGGCTATACCAAGAGACCCAGTACTTC; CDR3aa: CASSQARAGLYQETQYF